Reported below is one TCR beta chain. In Seattle, patients joined the study during active infection and were tracked longitudinally. This record comes from a study of blood T cell repertoires in COVID-19. Repertoires were generated with immunoSEQ multiplex PCR, while TCRdb's copy carries only in-frame clones and drops some. This sample has around 130,000 clones, with about 92% found just once. The germline CDR1 and CDR2 sequences are MGHRA and YSYEKL. The CDR3 contains 16 residues. With 0 bases clipped from V and 0 bases from J, the junction kept 5 bases outside the gene matches. The receptor was isolated from a man aged 55 to 69 with COVID-19, enrolled during active disease. The genes are TRBV4-1 and TRBJ2-7; the match to TRBD1 covers 7 bases. Material: peripheral blood. CDR3 DNA sequence: TGCGCCAGCAGCCAAGAAGGGGGCGAGAGCTCCTACGAGCAGTACTTC. It yields the protein CASSQEGGESSYEQYF.